The clone carrying this TCR beta chain was counted once. The V gene's germline CDR1 is MNHEY and CDR2 SVGEGT. V gave up 5 bases and J gave up 2 bases; unmatched junction bases: 5. The CDR3 covers 16 residues. In the original analysis: For nucleated cells, counts were estimated from reference gene primer amplification. The protocol was immunoSEQ multiplex PCR, while the TCRdb copy is restricted to in-frame clones and leaves out a portion. Clone size and the V and J calls come from that table; the DNA yielded D and trimming. The table shows about 160,000 clones, with approximately 83% occurring only once. This sample is drawn from a study of blood T cell repertoires in COVID-19. Overall study: The United States, Italy and Spain provided the acute and convalescent COVID-19 samples. Nucleic acid was either cDNA or gDNA, and it came from T cells, B-cell-depleted T cells, or PBMCs.

The chain is built from TRBV6-2 or TRBV6-3 and TRBJ2-5; 13 bases fit TRBD2. Sequenced input: peripheral blood. This receptor was identified in a man aged 65 to 85 with acute or convalescent COVID-19. CDR3 in DNA: TGTGCCAGCAGTAGAGGACTAGCGGGAGAACAAGAGACCCAGTACTTC. Translation gives CASSRGLAGEQETQYF.